This T cell receptor beta chain came from a study of blood T cell repertoires in COVID-19 (dated by TCRdb to 2019 to 2021). Regarding the research as a whole: Collaborator samples came from the United States, Italy and Spain and covered acute and convalescent phases of COVID-19. Sample metadata almost always included a de-identified subject ID, COVID-19 status, age in years and sex. Where available, HLA class I and class II types were taken from metadata supplied by the sample provider and were not determined by assay-based typing. The prospective study material was composed of cDNA or gDNA derived from T cells, B-cell-depleted T cells, or PBMCs. Samples were obtained from the ongoing ImmuneRACE study (first 160 participants) and from over a thousand subjects provided by 6 global collaborators. Deeply sampled blood TCRbeta repertoires from subjects exposed to, actively infected with, or recovered from COVID-19 were included in the dataset. The repertoires were made available in a free public database intended to serve as a resource for research on the immune response to SARS-CoV-2. Study-level results and caveats: How much clinical and demographic metadata was included differed by source and by participant, and the metadata was provided uncurated.

Collaborating institutions collected whole blood in K2EDTA tubes following their own protocols. For TCRbeta analysis, collaborators shipped samples as frozen whole blood, isolated PBMCs, or DNA extracted from either of those sample types. Concerning this clone itself: It has no known antigen specificity. Base quality data are lacking; no much larger clone is found one base away.

For CDR1 and CDR2, the germline V gene (reference sequence) lists MNHEY and SMNVEV. V and J are trimmed by 2 bases and 4 bases, and the gene matches miss 15 bases of the junction. From the cysteine up to the phenylalanine, the CDR3 has a length of 18 residues. Only the CDR3 DNA stays, 54 bases, in frame from base 1. The immunoSEQ Assay, a bias-controlled multiplex PCR, was used to amplify TCRbeta CDR3 regions from genomic DNA. For the original study's pipeline: Nucleated cell counts per sample were estimated from amplification of reference gene primers within the assay. Sequence reads were collapsed and filtered to measure the absolute abundance of every unique TCRbeta CDR3 rearrangement. For each sample, productive Simpson clonality was calculated as the square root of Simpson's diversity index over productive rearrangements. TCRdb retrieved this table from immuneACCESS and kept in-frame rearrangements only. Not all clones are present; in checked studies, unresolved V genes account for under half, and no reason is known for the remainder. That table supplies the V and J calls and clone size; D and trimming were determined from the DNA. In all, the sample holds 100,000 to 150,000 clones, and approximately 80% of those were seen once. The ten largest clones take up almost 8.5% of the sample.

Sequences were obtained from peripheral blood. This TCR was recovered from a woman aged 60-70 years with active or convalescent COVID-19. The rearranged chain carries TRBV27 and TRBJ1-2; a stretch of 8 junction bases matches TRBD1. The DNA sequence is given as TGTGCCAGCAGTTTAACTGCTACCTCGGGACAGGTTGCCTATGGCTACACCTTC. Translated, it reads CASSLTATSGQVAYGYTF.